The 11 T cell receptor beta chains below come from one sample, sequenced in a study of early stage breast cancer tumors. Method: immunoSEQ multiplex PCR; TCRdb's copy keeps in-frame clones and lacks some. The sample has around 53,000 clones, 75% to 95% seen once. The sequencing input was blood. The receptor set was obtained from a person aged 65 to 85 with breast cancer.

This chain links TRBV7-8 with TRBJ1-1; TRBD1 is a possible D gene (6 bases). This CDR3 has 14 residues. The germline gives CDR1 SGHVS, CDR2 FQNEAQ. V was clipped by 5 bases and J by 0 bases, with 10 bases between them. CDR3 in DNA: TGTGCCAGCAGCCCCCGGGACATGAACACTGAAGCTTTCTTT. Amino acids: CASSPRDMNTEAFF.

The chain uses TRBV7-2 and TRBJ2-2; the match to TRBD2 covers 8 bases. CDR1 and CDR2 (germline): SGHTA, FQGNSA. V lost 5 bases and J lost 8; bases outside the gene matches: 10. The CDR3 contains 15 residues. The CDR3 loop is CASSPGLGAVGELFF. The CDR3 coding sequence is TGTGCCAGCAGCCCGGGACTAGGTGCGGTTGGGGAGCTGTTTTTT.

The chain employs TRBV7-7 and TRBJ2-2, with unresolved D. CDR1 is SSHAT, CDR2 FNYEAQ, per germline (reference sequence). Trimming pared 2 bases from V and 0 bases from J, leaving 7 bases between. The CDR3 covers 15 residues. CDR3 amino acids: CASSLSTANTGELFF. CDR3 coding DNA: TGTGCCAGCAGCTTATCCACAGCGAACACCGGGGAGCTGTTTTTT.

Only one count was recorded for this clone. The genes are TRBV7-9 and TRBJ1-6; TRBD1 matches 9 bases. The CDR3 loop spans 15 amino acids. J gave up 6 bases and V 2 bases, and 2 bases lay outside the gene matches. CDR1 is SEHNR and CDR2 is FQNEAQ in the germline V gene (reference sequence). Here the CDR3 reads CASSLTTGGNSPLHF. In nucleotides, the CDR3 is TGTGCCAGCAGCTTAACGACAGGGGGTAATTCACCCCTCCACTTT.

On this clone: The germline gene is not matched at one end of the junction; a read error may be the cause. This chain links TRBV6-5 with TRBJ2-7; 7 nucleotides match TRBD1. Germline CDR1 reads MNHEY; CDR2 reads SVGAGI. The CDR3 runs 10 residues. CDR3 protein: CASSEDRVGF. CDR3 nucleotide sequence: TGTGCCAGCAGCGAAGACAGGGTGGGGTTC.

The chain couples TRBV6-6 to TRBJ1-2; maybe TRBD1 (6 bases). This CDR3 is built from 12 residues. V gave up 8 bases and J gave up 8 bases, with 15 bases separating them. Germline loops: CDR1 MNHNY, CDR2 SVGAGI (reference sequence). CDR3 region: CASARGEGGYTF. The CDR3 DNA reads TGTGCCAGCGCCAGGGGTGAAGGAGGCTACACCTTC.

The rearrangement uses TRBV9 and TRBJ2-1; a weak D match, TRBD2 (5 bases). CDR3 length: 16 residues. Germline CDR1 is SGDLS and CDR2 is YYNGEE. The V gene lost 4 bases and the J gene lost 0 bases, with 14 bases spanning the gap. This chain's CDR3 is CASSPLRESSYNEQFF. CDR3 in DNA: TGTGCCAGCAGCCCGTTGAGGGAGAGCTCCTACAATGAGCAGTTCTTC.

The rearrangement links TRBV5-4 to TRBJ2-5, with 7 positions matching TRBD2. The CDR3 extends over 15 amino acids. Germline assignment: CDR1 SGHNT and CDR2 YYREEE (reference sequence). V shed 4 bases, J shed 2 bases, and the junction held 8 bases outside the gene matches. In DNA form, the CDR3 reads TGTGCCAGCAGCCCACGGGGGGTGATACAAGAGACCCAGTACTTC. Protein: CASSPRGVIQETQYF.

In the case of this clone: Relative to the germline gene, one junction end is altered; a read error may explain this. In DNA form, the CDR3 reads TGTGCCAGCAGAAGACAGGGGACTAACGAAAAACTGTTTTTT. It encodes CASRRQGTNEKLFF. V gene TRBV25-1 combines with J gene TRBJ1-4; 8 bases line up with TRBD1. CDR1 and CDR2 (germline): MGHDK, SYGVNS. This CDR3 region has 14 residues.

The gene calls are TRBV9 and TRBJ2-7; TRBD1 might be the D (5 bases). Germline V gives CDR1 SGDLS, CDR2 YYNGEE. The CDR3 has 10 amino acids. Trimming stripped 9 bases from V and 4 bases from J, with 8 bases between. This chain's CDR3 is CAKTDYEQYF. The CDR3 nucleotides are TGTGCCAAGACAGATTACGAGCAGTACTTC.

The rearrangement joins TRBV4-1 to TRBJ2-3; 7 bases map to TRBD2. The V gene end was trimmed by 5 bases and the J gene end by 6 bases; junction bases not matched to a gene: 11. The CDR3 sequence is 15 residues long. CDR1 is MGHRA and CDR2 is YSYEKL in the germline V gene. The chain's CDR3 is CASSARDYSSDTQYF. The DNA of the CDR3 is TGCGCCAGCAGCGCCCGGGACTACTCAAGTGATACGCAGTATTTT.